This T cell receptor (beta chain) was captured by sequencing in a study of cytomegalovirus exposure and HLA in healthy donors. General study points: In a later analysis, specific HLA alleles were associated with 16,000 or so TCR beta sequences at a 0.05 false discovery rate. Most of the TCR beta V segments (in an earlier analysis) were productive either about 87% or about 30% of the time. The study put roughly 160 TCR beta chains on its list as cytomegalovirus-associated. As a later analysis showed, a missense DCLRE1C variant was linked to trimming of TCR beta V- and J-genes.

Worth noting for this clone: Its antigen is undetermined.

60 Vbeta and 13 Jbeta primers were used in PCR. Profiled with immunoSEQ multiplex PCR; TCRdb holds only in-frame clones, not every one. The profile shows about 150,000 clones, about 88% of them singletons. V was shortened by 2 bases and J by 5 bases, with 15 bases between the two germline ends. CDR3 length: 16 residues. Germline-derived CDR1 and CDR2 are ENHRY and SYGVKD. This clonotype was obtained from a man aged 25-45 years in good health and CMV-seropositive. Material for sequencing was PBMCs. V and J are TRBV10-3 and TRBJ2-2; D perhaps matches TRBD2 (5 bases). The CDR3 sequence is CAISEGYSGGTGELFF. CDR3 nucleotides: TGTGCCATCAGTGAGGGCTACTCAGGCGGGACCGGGGAGCTGTTTTTT.